The text below deals with one T cell receptor (beta chain). The CDR3 extends over 16 amino acids. Germline-derived CDR1 and CDR2 are SGHDT and YYEEEE. The germline V and J ends were trimmed by 1 base and 8 bases, with 21 bases remaining between them. This specimen comes from a study of OX40 agonist ivuxolimab in advanced cancers. Study background: Males comprised about 78% of the group, whose mean age was 60 years (range 23 to 79).

The data were produced by immunoSEQ multiplex PCR, yet TCRdb's version contains in-frame clones alone and is incomplete. Of fewer than 95,000 clones listed, over 80% are singletons. The source material was CD4+ or CD8+ T cells sorted from blood, sampled in a trial of the OX40 agonist ivuxolimab. The receptor's source is an adult with an advanced solid tumor such as melanoma, head and neck, liver or kidney cancer. V and J are TRBV5-6 and TRBJ1-2, with D possibly matching TRBD1 (6 bases). CDR3 residues: CASSLNPGHQGWGYTF. The CDR3 nucleotides are TGTGCCAGCAGCTTGAATCCGGGACACCAAGGGTGGGGCTACACCTTC.